This T cell receptor (beta chain) was documented in a study of OX40 agonist ivuxolimab in advanced cancers. Whole-study context: Averaging about 60 years in age, with a range of roughly 20 to 80, the cohort was around 87% male. General observations from the study: Partial responders at 0.1-3.0 mg/kg had among the lowest clonal expansion. It was not determined which antigens were specifically recognized by the peripheral T cells that had undergone clonal expansion.

Details on this clone: Its antigen is currently unknown.

This table comes from immunoSEQ multiplex PCR, and its TCRdb copy is limited to in-frame clones, with some not included. This sample carries approximately 90,000 clones, 70% to 90% of them seen once, and the ten largest clones take 0.79%. V was cut by 4 bases and J by 1 base, with 8 bases left in between. Germline V gene data show CDR1 as MGHDK and CDR2 as SYGVNS. CDR3 length: 13 amino acids. The chain carries TRBV25-1 and TRBJ2-7; D call uncertain. The origin of this receptor is an adult with an advanced solid tumor such as melanoma, head and neck, liver or kidney cancer. The sequencing used CD4+ or CD8+ T cells sorted from blood, collected in a trial of the OX40 agonist ivuxolimab. In DNA, the CDR3 is TGTGCCAGCAGTGGTACAGTGTCCTACGAGCAGTACTTC. Translation gives CASSGTVSYEQYF.